This T cell receptor beta chain is from a study of blood T cells in healthy people across ages. This clonotype has just a few counts. Alongside a J-beta primer mix, a sample-barcoded 5' primer served in a second PCR lasting roughly 7 to 11 cycles. TCRdb independently ran MiXCR on the 5' RACE reads; one entry per CDR3 protein. The data contain roughly 800,000 distinct CDR3 sequences, about 36% of them seen just once; the ten biggest clones take up over 10%. V shed 0 bases and J shed 3 bases, with 12 bases lying between them. Germline assignment: CDR1 LGHNA and CDR2 YSLEER. This CDR3 comprises 16 residues.

This chain joins TRBV4-3 and TRBJ1-5; no firm D call. The source is a man between 18 and 29 years old in good health. Sequencing used blood. In DNA form, the CDR3 reads TGCGCCAGCAGCCAAGATTCCCGGGGTAACAATCAGCCCCAGCATTTT. This sequence encodes CASSQDSRGNNQPQHF.